Presented here are 27 T cell receptor beta chains from one specimen sequenced in a study of CD8 T cells in Susac syndrome. An amount of RNA that ranged from roughly 0.5 to 1 ug was reverse transcribed with random hexamers. TCRdb analysed the immunoSEQ multiplex PCR reads with MiXCR anew, one entry per CDR3 protein. The table lists some 210,000 distinct CDR3 sequences, approximately 94% of them singletons. Material: CD4+ T cells from PBMCs. The receptors here all came from a human donor with Susac syndrome.

The V and J genes are TRBV12-3 or TRBV12-4 and TRBJ1-1; 10 nucleotides align to TRBD1. This CDR3 is 14 amino acids long. With V trimmed by 6 bases and J by 5 bases, 6 bases remained unmatched. The CDR3 is CASREWTGGTEAFF. CDR3 in DNA: TGTGCCAGCAGGGAGTGGACAGGGGGAACTGAAGCTTTCTTT.

The V call is TRBV20-1, the J call TRBJ1-1, with a tentative D call TRBD1 (5 bases). Germline-derived CDR1 and CDR2 are DFQATT and SNEGSKA (reference sequence). V was clipped by 4 bases and J by 0 bases, with 9 bases between them. CDR3 length: 13 amino acids. CDR3 amino acids: CSATGPMNTEAFF. The CDR3 nucleotides read TGCAGTGCTACGGGGCCTATGAACACTGAAGCTTTCTTT.

Only one count was recorded for this clonotype. The chain recombines TRBV11-2 with TRBJ2-7, with TRBD1 matching over 9 bases. V lost 5 bases and J lost 3; bases outside the gene matches: 11. Germline CDR1 and CDR2: SGHAT and FQNNGV. This CDR3 spans 16 amino acids. CDR3 DNA: TGTGCCAGCAGCCTTACCCCGGGACAGGGAGGCTACGAGCAGTACTTC. Translated: CASSLTPGQGGYEQYF.

The count of this clonotype is one. The chain carries TRBV5-6 and TRBJ1-2; D not certain. The germline V gene encodes CDR1 SGHDT and CDR2 YYEEEE. The CDR3 is 14 amino acids. Trimming pared 0 bases from V and 8 bases from J, leaving 14 bases between. DNA of the CDR3: TGTGCCAGCAGCTTGGTTGTCGGCTTACGAGGCTACACCTTC. It codes for CASSLVVGLRGYTF.

This sequence joins TRBV6-2 or TRBV6-3 and TRBJ2-1; the D is unclear. Germline V CDR1 and CDR2: MNHEY, SVGEGT. Trimming shortened V by 7 bases and J by 0 bases, and 13 bases separated the two germline ends. The CDR3 extends over 15 amino acids. The DNA for the CDR3 is TGTGCCAGCACCTTGTCGCGGAGCTCCTACAATGAGCAGTTCTTC. This gives the protein CASTLSRSSYNEQFF.

The rearrangement links TRBV4-3 to TRBJ2-2, with 10 bases lining up with TRBD2. J was trimmed by 4 bases and V by 1 base; bases with no gene match: 6. CDR3 length: 17 residues. Per germline, CDR1 LGHNA and CDR2 YSLEER. CDR3 protein: CASSQAAGGQGTGELFF. Written as DNA, the CDR3 is TGCGCCAGCAGCCAAGCAGCGGGGGGGCAGGGCACCGGGGAGCTGTTTTTT.

This chain connects TRBV10-3 to TRBJ2-5; D is undetermined. Per germline, CDR1 ENHRY and CDR2 SYGVKD. This CDR3 comprises 12 residues. Trimming removed 4 bases from V and 2 bases from J, with 5 bases in between. CDR3 in DNA: TGTGCCATCAGTGGTGGGCAAGAGACCCAGTACTTC. Encoded protein: CAISGGQETQYF.

The chain joins TRBV30 to TRBJ1-3; D is ambiguous. In germline, CDR1 is GTSNPN, CDR2 SVGIG (reference sequence). V lost 3 bases, J lost 3 bases, and 6 bases lay in between. The CDR3 is made up of 12 amino acids. For the CDR3, the DNA is TGTGCCTGGAGCCCCGGTGGAAACACCATATATTTT. Residues: CAWSPGGNTIYF.

The CDR3 coding sequence is TGCAGCGGGAGCTATAATTTAGTGGCCGATGAGCAGTTCTTC. Its protein product is CSGSYNLVADEQFF. The chain employs TRBV29-1 and TRBJ2-1; D unclear. Trimming removed 7 bases at V and 8 bases at J, with 21 bases between. CDR3 length: 14 residues. Germline V gives CDR1 SQVTM, CDR2 ANQGSEA.

V gene TRBV12-3 or TRBV12-4 combines with J gene TRBJ2-3; 10 bases line up with TRBD2. V lost 6 bases, J lost 4 bases, and 10 bases stayed unmatched. The CDR3 consists of 16 residues. CDR3 bases: TGTGCCAGCAGGAAAGGAGCGGGGGGGCGGGCAGATACGCAGTATTTT. This translates into CASRKGAGGRADTQYF.

The chain combines TRBV25-1 with TRBJ2-5, with D perhaps TRBD2 (5 bases). The CDR3 totals 13 residues. V was pared by 7 bases and J by 5 bases, with 14 bases between. Looked up from germline, CDR1 is MGHDK and CDR2 is SYGVNS. In DNA, the CDR3 is TGTGCCAGCACTCCCGGGGTGGGGGAGACCCAGTACTTC. Protein sequence: CASTPGVGETQYF.

The chain couples TRBV20-1 to TRBJ2-7; perhaps TRBD1 as D (6 bases). Germline-derived CDR1 and CDR2 are DFQATT and SNEGSKA (reference sequence). Trimming cost V 3 bases and J 2 bases, with 8 bases left between them. This CDR3 comprises 12 residues. The CDR3: CSASRGPYEQYF. CDR3 DNA: TGCAGTGCTAGCAGGGGCCCCTACGAGCAGTACTTC.

This clonotype has only one observation. The chain has TRBV19 and TRBJ1-1; D is ambiguous. The CDR3 is 13 amino acids. Trimming took 4 bases from V and 4 from J, leaving 10 bases between them. Germline CDR1 is LNHDA and CDR2 is SQIVND (reference sequence). The CDR3 is CASSTYTGTEAFF. In DNA form, the CDR3 reads TGTGCCAGTAGTACCTACACGGGCACTGAAGCTTTCTTT.

The V and J genes are TRBV5-1 and TRBJ2-3; D unresolved. V was trimmed by 0 bases and J by 5 bases, leaving 7 bases between them. The CDR3 runs 13 residues. Germline CDR1 reads SGHRS; CDR2 reads YFSETQ. The CDR3 sequence is CASSLAVVDTQYF. DNA of the CDR3: TGCGCCAGCAGCTTGGCCGTTGTAGATACGCAGTATTTT.

The rearrangement joins TRBV6-6 to TRBJ2-7; no firm D call. The CDR3 has 13 amino acids. In germline, CDR1 is MNHNY, CDR2 SVGAGI (reference sequence). Trimming cost V 2 bases and J 2 bases, with 7 bases left between them. In nucleotides, the CDR3 is TGTGCCAGCAGTTACGGGCCCACCTACGAGCAGTACTTC. This codes for CASSYGPTYEQYF.

The rearrangement links TRBV28 to TRBJ2-2; D remains ambiguous. The V end lost 2 bases, the J end lost 8 bases, and 6 bases lay between the germline ends. CDR3 size: 12 residues. Germline-derived CDR1 and CDR2 are MDHEN and SYDVKM. CDR3 sequence reads: CASSLAEGELFF. CDR3 sequence (DNA): TGTGCCAGCAGTTTAGCCGAAGGGGAGCTGTTTTTT.

The J gene is TRBJ2-5, the V gene TRBV10-2; D is perhaps TRBD1 (5 bases). Germline CDR1 is WSHSY and CDR2 is SAAADI. V lost 6 bases to trimming and J lost 5 bases, with 10 bases between them. The CDR3 has 12 residues. The CDR3: CASSAKGETQYF. CDR3 nucleotide sequence: TGCGCCAGCAGCGCGAAGGGGGAGACCCAGTACTTC.

The rearrangement joins TRBV2 to TRBJ1-5; D gene unclear. V dropped 2 bases and J dropped 3 bases, with 8 bases sitting between them. This CDR3 contains 14 residues. Looked up from germline, CDR1 is SNHLY and CDR2 is FYNNEI. The CDR3 DNA is TGTGCCAGCAGTGAATTGGTGAACAATCAGCCCCAGCATTTT. Protein: CASSELVNNQPQHF. The full variable domain, in which reference TRBV2 and TRBJ1-5 provide the parts outside the CDR3, is EPEVTQTPSHQVTQMGQEVILRCVPISNHLYFYWYRQILGQKVEFLVSFYNNEISEKSEIFDDQFSVERPDGSNFTLKIRSTKLEDSAMYFCASSELVNNQPQHFGDGTRLSIL.

The chain combines TRBV7-9 with TRBJ2-1; TRBD1 agrees at 9 bases. Germline values: CDR1 SEHNR, CDR2 FQNEAQ (reference sequence). J gave up 6 bases and V 7 bases, and 10 bases lay outside the gene matches. CDR3 length: 15 residues. The CDR3 DNA sequence: TGTGCCAGCACCCATCCCGGGGGACAGGGCAATGAGCAGTTCTTC. Protein: CASTHPGGQGNEQFF.

The V call is TRBV12-3 or TRBV12-4, the J call TRBJ2-7; 7 nucleotides line up with TRBD1. Germline trimming cut 7 bases from V and 5 bases from J; bases unmatched to any gene: 11. The CDR3 runs 14 residues. In DNA form, the CDR3 reads TGTGCCAGCACCCGGCGGCAGGGGGAAAACGAGCAGTACTTC. This codes for CASTRRQGENEQYF.

V gene TRBV7-3 combines with J gene TRBJ2-5; either TRBD1 or TRBD2 may supply D (5 bases each). Trimming removed 3 bases from V and 3 bases from J, with 11 bases in between. Germline CDR1 SGHTA, CDR2 FQGTGA. The CDR3 is 14 residues long. The CDR3 is CASSFSGAKETQYF. In DNA, the CDR3 is TGTGCCAGCAGCTTTTCCGGGGCCAAAGAGACCCAGTACTTC.

The genes are TRBV6-2 or TRBV6-3 and TRBJ1-1; TRBD1 matches 7 bases. With 2 bases clipped from V and 4 bases from J, the junction kept 4 bases outside the gene matches. Germline values: CDR1 MNHEY, CDR2 SVGEGT. CDR3 length: 14 residues. The CDR3 DNA sequence: TGTGCCAGCAGTTACACCGGACAGGTCACTGAAGCTTTCTTT. Protein sequence: CASSYTGQVTEAFF.

The rearrangement uses TRBV7-9 and TRBJ1-1; D call uncertain. Germline V lookup: CDR1 SEHNR, CDR2 FQNEAQ (reference sequence). This CDR3 region has 13 residues. V was trimmed by 2 bases and J by 4 bases, leaving 8 bases between them. This chain's CDR3 is CASSLTEGTEAFF. CDR3 coding DNA: TGTGCCAGCAGCTTAACCGAAGGCACTGAAGCTTTCTTT.

The V and J genes are TRBV4-3 and TRBJ2-2, with TRBD1 as a possible D gene (6 bases). The germline gives CDR1 LGHNA, CDR2 YSLEER. V was shortened by 0 bases and J by 0 bases, with 20 bases between the two germline ends. The CDR3 sequence is 20 residues long. The CDR3 DNA sequence: TGCGCCAGCAGCCAAGATACCCTCGGCCAGGGGACCGCGAACACCGGGGAGCTGTTTTTT. Translation: CASSQDTLGQGTANTGELFF.

The chain is built from TRBV12-3 or TRBV12-4 and TRBJ1-5, with a weak D call TRBD1 (5 bases). The CDR3 consists of 14 residues. The germline V and J ends were trimmed by 3 bases and 5 bases, with 11 bases remaining between them. The CDR3 region is CASSFAGTDQPQHF. CDR3 nucleotides: TGTGCCAGCAGTTTTGCAGGGACGGATCAGCCCCAGCATTTT.

The chain recombines TRBV25-1 with TRBJ1-1; 9 bases are a match to TRBD1. Germline V lookup: CDR1 MGHDK, CDR2 SYGVNS. CDR3 length equals 14 residues. V lost 8 bases and J lost 0; bases outside the gene matches: 4. CDR3: CASRGQGLNTEAFF. The CDR3 DNA reads as TGTGCCAGCCGCGGACAGGGGCTGAACACTGAAGCTTTCTTT. The full variable domain, its missing parts supplied by reference TRBV25-1 and TRBJ1-1, is EADIYQTPRYLVIGTGKKITLECSQTMGHDKMYWYQQDPGMELHLIHYSYGVNSTEKGDLSSESTVSRIRTEHFPLTLESARPSHTSQYLCASRGQGLNTEAFFGQGTRLTVV.

The V call is TRBV20-1, the J call TRBJ1-4; D call uncertain. Germline V gene lookup returns CDR1 DFQATT and CDR2 SNEGSKA (reference sequence). The CDR3 loop spans 13 amino acids. The ends were cut back, 6 bases at V and 3 bases at J, with 11 bases in the middle. CDR3 loop: CSATRGSNEKLFF. The DNA of the CDR3 is TGCAGTGCCACCCGAGGGTCTAATGAAAAACTGTTTTTT.